This TCR beta chain was found in a study of CD8 T cells in ankylosing spondylitis. General study findings and limits: Significantly higher representation of disease-linked clones was reported for matched ankylosing spondylitis synovial fluid. In ankylosing spondylitis blood, a motif of eight highly homologous TCR beta variants appeared characteristic.

The table lists this clonotype with a few counts. Antigen specificity is unknown. The CDR3 spans 14 residues. CDR1 and CDR2 from the germline V gene are GTSNPN and SVGIG (reference sequence). V was pared by 0 bases and J by 0 bases, with 0 bases of the junction left unmatched. By quantitative 5'-RACE with molecular barcodes, the TCR beta libraries were made. From the 5' RACE reads, TCRdb called clonotypes with MiXCR, one entry per CDR3 protein. Of about 240,000 distinct CDR3 sequences in the sample, around 9.1% were seen once. V and J are TRBV30 and TRBJ2-3; 7 nucleotides match TRBD1. The sequence was obtained from a male donor with ankylosing spondylitis or in good health (not recorded which). The sample was blood, either unsorted or a sorted T cell fraction (not recorded which). CDR3 in DNA: TGTGCCTGGAGTGTACAGGGGAGCACAGATACGCAGTATTTT. As protein: CAWSVQGSTDTQYF.